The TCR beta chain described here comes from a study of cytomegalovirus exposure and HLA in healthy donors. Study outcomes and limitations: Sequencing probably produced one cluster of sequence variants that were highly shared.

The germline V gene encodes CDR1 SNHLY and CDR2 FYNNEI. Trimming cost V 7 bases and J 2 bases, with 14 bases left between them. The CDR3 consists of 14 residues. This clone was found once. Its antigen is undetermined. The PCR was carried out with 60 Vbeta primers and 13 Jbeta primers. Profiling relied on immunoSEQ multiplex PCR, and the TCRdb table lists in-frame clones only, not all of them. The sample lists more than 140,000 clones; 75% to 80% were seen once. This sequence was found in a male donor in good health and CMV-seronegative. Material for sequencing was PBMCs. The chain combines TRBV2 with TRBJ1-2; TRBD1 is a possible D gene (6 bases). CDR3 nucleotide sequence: TGTGCCAGCACCCAGGGGAGAGGGAACTATGGCTACACCTTC. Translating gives CASTQGRGNYGYTF.